What follows describes a single T cell receptor (beta chain). Antigen unknown. The record originates from a study of blood T cells in healthy people across ages. Primers used in a second PCR of roughly 7 to 11 cycles were a sample-barcoded 5' primer and a J-beta primer mix. TCRdb passed the 5' RACE reads through MiXCR, listing each CDR3 protein once. The sample has about 1.8 million distinct CDR3 sequences, around 50% seen once. The V end was cut by 7 bases, the J end by 8 bases, with 22 bases between. This CDR3 contains 15 residues. In germline, CDR1 is SEHNR, CDR2 FQNEAQ (reference sequence). With each sample, at least 5 micrograms of total RNA were extracted. Study-level results: Diversity of TCR beta correlated strongly with naive T cell percentage.

This chain joins TRBV7-9 and TRBJ2-3, with TRBD1 as a possible D gene (6 bases). Sequences were obtained from blood. This clonotype originated in a woman in her 40s in good health. The CDR3 sequence is CASTPSPGTTATQYF. CDR3 nucleotides: TGTGCCAGCACCCCAAGCCCCGGGACAACTGCTACGCAGTATTTT.